These 27 T cell receptor beta chains came from one sample sequenced in a study of beta chain features in type 1 diabetes. Reverse transcription of all isolated RNA meant that expressed TCRB transcripts were sequenced. The table came from immunoSEQ multiplex PCR; TCRdb's copy has only in-frame clones and leaves some out. The sample has about 150,000 clones; about 51% are singletons. Sequencing was carried out using Tregs from blood. These receptors originate from a man aged 18 to 29 in good health.

The chain combines TRBV7-9 with TRBJ2-1; 9 bases fit TRBD2. Germline assignment: CDR1 SEHNR and CDR2 FQNEAQ (reference sequence). Losses at the gene ends were 0 bases for V and 3 bases for J; bases not matched to a gene: 9. The CDR3 extends over 18 amino acids. CDR3 DNA sequence: TGTGCCAGCAGCTTAGCGGTGGCTAGCGGGGCCCTCTACAATGAGCAGTTCTTC. As protein: CASSLAVASGALYNEQFF.

The rearrangement links TRBV6-5 to TRBJ1-1, with D uncertain. The germline CDR1 and CDR2 sequences are MNHEY and SVGAGI. The CDR3 covers 13 residues. V was clipped by 6 bases and J by 4 bases, with 12 bases between them. CDR3 DNA sequence: TGTGCCAGCAGCCGAACAGTCTCCACTGAAGCTTTCTTT. The encoded protein is CASSRTVSTEAFF.

The CDR3 loop is CASSHRTGGAYNEQFF. CDR3 bases: TGCGCCAGCAGCCACCGTACAGGGGGGGCCTACAATGAGCAGTTCTTC. The genes are TRBV4-3 and TRBJ2-1; maybe TRBD1 (8 bases). The length of the CDR3 is 16 residues. Germline CDR1 LGHNA, CDR2 YSLEER. Trimming stripped 3 bases from V and 2 bases from J, with 14 bases between.

In this sample, this clone turned up a few times. The chain couples TRBV30 to TRBJ2-1, with TRBD2 as a possible D gene (8 bases). Germline V lookup: CDR1 GTSNPN, CDR2 SVGIG (reference sequence). This CDR3 spans 17 amino acids. Trimming cost V 2 bases and J 7 bases, with 24 bases left between them. The CDR3, as DNA: TGTGCCTGGAGTACCTCCCCCGGGACTAGGGGGCTAAATGAGCAGTTCTTC. Residues: CAWSTSPGTRGLNEQFF.

The rearrangement links TRBV14 to TRBJ2-7; 9 bases are shared with TRBD2. CDR1 and CDR2 from the germline V gene are SGHDN and FVKESK. The junction had 11 bases not matched to a gene; V was cut back by 0 bases and J by 5 bases. This CDR3 is built from 17 residues. The CDR3 reads CASSQDEGSGRMDEQYF. CDR3 nucleotide sequence: TGTGCCAGCAGCCAAGATGAAGGGAGCGGGAGGATGGACGAGCAGTACTTC.

This sequence joins TRBV30 and TRBJ1-5; the D is unclear. The germline V and J ends were trimmed by 4 bases and 6 bases, with 13 bases remaining between them. The CDR3 is 13 residues long. Per germline, CDR1 GTSNPN and CDR2 SVGIG (reference sequence). CDR3 loop: CAWMSGSGQPQHF. The CDR3 DNA reads TGTGCCTGGATGTCCGGGAGCGGTCAGCCCCAGCATTTT.

The chain has TRBV5-1 and TRBJ1-2; 8 bases align to TRBD1. This CDR3 region has 17 residues. V gave up 0 bases and J gave up 7 bases; unmatched junction bases: 14. Germline V gives CDR1 SGHRS, CDR2 YFSETQ. CDR3 DNA: TGCGCCAGCAGCTTGGCAAGGGAGCAGGGGGCGCCTCGTGGCTACACCTTC. Translation: CASSLAREQGAPRGYTF.

This chain connects TRBV7-2 to TRBJ1-6; 9 nucleotides match TRBD1. V was pared by 4 bases and J by 10 bases, with 5 bases of the junction left unmatched. This CDR3 is 14 amino acids long. Germline V gene lookup returns CDR1 SGHTA and CDR2 FQGNSA. CDR3 DNA: TGTGCCAGCAGCTACCGACAGGGGGTCTCACCCCTCCACTTT. This sequence encodes CASSYRQGVSPLHF.

The chain links TRBV27 to TRBJ2-1; 10 bases match TRBD2. Losses at the gene ends were 6 bases for V and 4 bases for J; bases not matched to a gene: 6. The CDR3 spans 15 residues. Germline CDR1 is MNHEY and CDR2 is SMNVEV (reference sequence). In DNA, the CDR3 is TGTGCCAGCAGCTCCAGCGGGAGGGGTTACAATGAGCAGTTCTTC. Its translation: CASSSSGRGYNEQFF.

The chain combines TRBV28 with TRBJ2-3; tentatively, D is TRBD2 (6 bases). Germline lookup yields CDR1 MDHEN and CDR2 SYDVKM. The CDR3 runs to 14 residues. V was cut by 2 bases and J by 6 bases, with 12 bases left in between. The CDR3 is CASSLPGRGDTQYF. In DNA, the CDR3 is TGTGCCAGCAGTTTACCCGGGAGAGGTGATACGCAGTATTTT.

In its sample, this clone was seen a few times. This sequence joins TRBV7-2 and TRBJ2-7; TRBD2 matches at 9 bases. J gave up 7 bases and V 1 base, and 8 bases lay outside the gene matches. The CDR3 is made up of 15 amino acids. The germline gives CDR1 SGHTA, CDR2 FQGNSA. CDR3 region: CASSLDASGTWEQYF. The CDR3 nucleotides are TGTGCCAGCAGCTTAGACGCTAGCGGGACCTGGGAGCAGTACTTC.

The genes are TRBV4-3 and TRBJ2-7, with 7 bases aligning to TRBD2. Germline V gene data show CDR1 as LGHNA and CDR2 as YSLEER. The CDR3 spans 17 residues. V was pared by 0 bases and J by 4 bases, with 12 bases of the junction left unmatched. CDR3 sequence: CASSQDRSSGGFYEQYF. CDR3 bases: TGCGCCAGCAGCCAAGATCGCTCTAGCGGAGGCTTTTACGAGCAGTACTTC.

Concerning this clone itself: Additional DNA sequences in this sample encode the identical CDR3. The chain has TRBV6-6 and TRBJ1-1; D gene unclear. V lost 6 bases and J lost 1, with 6 bases in between. The germline V gene encodes CDR1 MNHNY and CDR2 SVGAGI (reference sequence). The CDR3 runs 12 residues. The CDR3 region is CASSSGNTEAFF. DNA of the CDR3: TGTGCCAGCAGCTCCGGGAACACTGAAGCTTTCTTT.

This chain connects TRBV27 to TRBJ2-7; 7 bases line up with TRBD1. The V gene's germline CDR1 is MNHEY and CDR2 SMNVEV (reference sequence). J was trimmed by 6 bases and V by 5 bases; bases with no gene match: 10. CDR3 length equals 14 residues. As DNA, the CDR3 is TGTGCCAGCAGTATAAGAGGGTACAGGGGCGAGCAGTACTTC. Translated, it gives CASSIRGYRGEQYF.

The chain uses TRBV6-5 and TRBJ1-3; D gene uncertain. Looked up from germline, CDR1 is MNHEY and CDR2 is SVGAGI. The CDR3 consists of 15 residues. Trimming removed 0 bases at V and 0 bases at J, with 6 bases between. This CDR3 is CASSYSWPSGNTIYF. The DNA for the CDR3 is TGTGCCAGCAGTTACTCTTGGCCCTCTGGAAACACCATATATTTT.

The gene calls are TRBV28 and TRBJ1-1; 7 nucleotides align to TRBD1. This CDR3 is built from 11 residues. The germline CDR1 and CDR2 sequences are MDHEN and SYDVKM. With V trimmed by 2 bases and J by 10 bases, 1 base remained unmatched. The CDR3 nucleotides read TGTGCCAGCAGTTTACGGACAGGAGCTTTCTTT. Translating it yields CASSLRTGAFF.

In this sample, this clone turned up a few times. This chain uses TRBV14 with TRBJ2-7; a possible D gene is TRBD2 (6 bases). The germline V gene has CDR1 SGHDN and CDR2 FVKESK. Trimming stripped 4 bases from V and 0 bases from J, with 10 bases between. This CDR3 has 14 residues. CDR3 in amino acids: CASSRGGSSYEQYF. CDR3 nucleotides: TGTGCCAGCAGCCGAGGAGGGAGCTCCTACGAGCAGTACTTC.

V usage is TRBV7-3 and J usage is TRBJ1-5; D unresolved. The CDR3 runs 13 residues. Germline assignment: CDR1 SGHTA and CDR2 FQGTGA. Trimming removed 3 bases at V and 1 base at J, with 4 bases between. The CDR3 spells CASSLESNQPQHF. In DNA form, the CDR3 reads TGTGCCAGCAGCTTGGAGAGCAATCAGCCCCAGCATTTT.

Points on this clone: The same CDR3 also results from other DNA sequences found in this sample. J is TRBJ2-5 and V is TRBV18; D remains unclear. The CDR3 totals 12 residues. Germline values: CDR1 KGHSH, CDR2 LQKENI. The V end was cut by 2 bases, the J end by 5 bases, with 6 bases between. CDR3 protein: CASSPSRETQYF. The CDR3 nucleotides are TGTGCCAGCTCACCATCTCGGGAGACCCAGTACTTC.

This chain uses TRBV7-2 with TRBJ1-1; D is possibly TRBD1 (6 bases). This CDR3 is 14 amino acids long. The V and J ends lost 6 bases and 0 bases respectively, with 11 bases between them. Germline V lookup: CDR1 SGHTA, CDR2 FQGNSA. The CDR3: CASSQRQVNTEAFF. The CDR3 DNA follows: TGTGCCAGCAGTCAACGACAGGTGAACACTGAAGCTTTCTTT.

V and J are TRBV30 and TRBJ2-1; TRBD2 matches at 12 bases. Germline CDR1 is GTSNPN and CDR2 is SVGIG (reference sequence). The V segment lost 4 bases and the J segment 2 bases; nucleotides outside the gene matches: 9. The CDR3 has 17 amino acids. CDR3 in DNA: TGTGCCTGGATTCGGACTAGCGGGATAATTCCCTACAATGAGCAGTTCTTC. Amino acid sequence: CAWIRTSGIIPYNEQFF. The full variable domain, rest sourced from reference TRBV30 and TRBJ2-1, is SQTIHQWPATLVQPVGSPLSLECTVEGTSNPNLYWYRQAAGRGLQLLFYSVGIGQISSEVPQNLSASRPQDRQFILSSKKLLLSDSGFYLCAWIRTSGIIPYNEQFFGPGTRLTVL.

This clone has a single count. The rearrangement links TRBV4-2 to TRBJ2-5, with TRBD1 matching 12 bases. The J call could be wrong; TRBJ2-7 is a better fit for the DNA end. The length of the CDR3 is 21 residues. The germline gives CDR1 LGHNA, CDR2 YNFKEQ. The CDR3 bases are TGTGCCAGCAGCCTGCGAGTAGGCGGGACAGGGGGCCTAAAAACCTCCTACGAGCAGTACTTC. Protein sequence: CASSLRVGGTGGLKTSYEQYF.

This clone was detected once. This chain connects TRBV7-8 to TRBJ2-4; D unresolved. The V gene lost 5 bases and the J gene lost 0 bases, with 14 bases spanning the gap. This CDR3 contains 16 residues. From germline, CDR1 is SGHVS and CDR2 FQNEAQ. In nucleotides, the CDR3 is TGTGCCAGCAGCCCCCGTCGACTTCTAGCCAAAAACATTCAGTACTTC. It translates to CASSPRRLLAKNIQYF.

The rearrangement uses TRBV19 and TRBJ1-1; D ambiguous. There are 12 residues in the CDR3. The germline V gene has CDR1 LNHDA and CDR2 SQIVND (reference sequence). Trimming removed 6 bases from V and 11 bases from J, with 16 bases in between. CDR3 nucleotide sequence: TGTGCCAGTAGGCCGCGGGGAACCGTGGCTTTCTTT. It specifies CASRPRGTVAFF.

The rearrangement links TRBV29-1 to TRBJ1-3, with D perhaps TRBD1 (6 bases). This CDR3 spans 14 amino acids. CDR1 is SQVTM and CDR2 is ANQGSEA in the germline V gene. V shed 4 bases and J shed 3 bases, with 13 bases lying between them. This CDR3 reads CSVVLGAGGNTIYF. CDR3 sequence (DNA): TGCAGCGTTGTTTTGGGGGCAGGTGGAAACACCATATATTTT.

The chain is built from TRBV5-4 and TRBJ2-3, with no clear D. CDR1 is SGHNT, CDR2 YYREEE, per germline (reference sequence). The CDR3 runs 17 residues. The V end was cut by 4 bases, the J end by 0 bases, with 18 bases between. The CDR3 nucleotides read TGTGCCAGCAGCCCCCCTGGTCGGCGGCCTAGCACAGATACGCAGTATTTT. Amino acid sequence: CASSPPGRRPSTDTQYF.

The chain joins TRBV19 to TRBJ2-3, with 13 positions matching TRBD2. V lost 5 bases to trimming and J lost 3 bases; unmatched junction nucleotides: 8. The length of the CDR3 is 17 residues. Germline CDR1 and CDR2: LNHDA and SQIVND (reference sequence). CDR3 loop: CASSPGLAGVVTDTQYF. The DNA of the CDR3 is TGTGCCAGTAGTCCCGGACTAGCGGGAGTAGTGACAGATACGCAGTATTTT.